These 9 T cell receptor beta chains originate from one sample sequenced in a study of T cells in localized non-small cell lung cancer. Only in-frame clones appear in the TCRdb table, and some are missing; sequencing was by immunoSEQ multiplex PCR. The sample carries about 9,800 clones, less than 45% recorded once. The sequences come from lymph node tissue, collected before any cancer treatment. All receptors derive from a woman aged 40 to 75 with stage I lung adenocarcinoma.

The chain recombines TRBV12-2 with TRBJ2-7; the table's TRBD2 call for D was not verified on the DNA. TRBV12-2 is reported as a pseudogene. CDR3 length equals 17 residues. CDR3: CASRPTGTSGGPYEQYF. CDR3 DNA: TGTGCAAGTCGCCCGACCGGGACTAGCGGGGGACCCTACGAGCAGTACTTC.

The chain has TRBV7-6 and TRBJ2-3; either TRBD1 or TRBD2 may supply D (6 bases each). Germline lookup yields CDR1 SGHVS and CDR2 FNYEAQ. V gave up 5 bases and J gave up 5 bases, with 17 bases separating them. The CDR3 has 15 amino acids. This CDR3 is CASSRGTPALDTQYF. Here the CDR3 DNA reads TGTGCCAGCAGCCGCGGGACACCGGCCTTAGATACGCAGTATTTT.

This clone appeared once. The chain joins TRBV4-1 to TRBJ2-2; D call uncertain. V shed 0 bases and J shed 1 base, with 9 bases lying between them. Germline V CDR1 and CDR2: MGHRA, YSYEKL. The CDR3 extends over 16 amino acids. CDR3 residues: CASSQENRMNTGELFF. In DNA, the CDR3 is TGCGCCAGCAGCCAAGAAAACAGAATGAACACCGGGGAGCTGTTTTTT.

V is TRBV19 and J is TRBJ2-3, with a possible D match to TRBD2 (6 bases). This CDR3 is 14 amino acids long. Germline assignment: CDR1 LNHDA and CDR2 SQIVND (reference sequence). V was clipped by 1 base and J by 1 base, with 6 bases between them. For the CDR3, the DNA is TGTGCCAGTAGTATAGCGGGGGGCACAGATACGCAGTATTTT. It codes for CASSIAGGTDTQYF. The full variable domain, its missing parts supplied by reference TRBV19 and TRBJ2-3, is DGGITQSPKYLFRKEGQNVTLSCEQNLNHDAMYWYRQDPGQGLRLIYYSQIVNDFQKGDIAEGYSVSREKKESFPLTVTSAQKNPTAFYLCASSIAGGTDTQYFGPGTRLTVL.

This chain connects TRBV11-1 to TRBJ1-1, with 12 nucleotides matching TRBD1. Germline-derived CDR1 and CDR2 are SGHAT and FQDESV (reference sequence). Trimming cost V 5 bases and J 1 base; bases outside gene matches: 8. The CDR3 has 17 residues. CDR3 DNA: TGTGCCAGCAGCCCCGGGACAGGGGGCTCACCGAACACTGAAGCTTTCTTT. Its protein product is CASSPGTGGSPNTEAFF. The full variable domain, completed using reference TRBV11-1 and TRBJ1-1, is EAEVAQSPRYKITEKSQAVAFWCDPISGHATLYWYRQILGQGPELLVQFQDESVVDDSQLPKDRFSAERLKGVDSTLKIQPAELGDSAMYLCASSPGTGGSPNTEAFFGQGTRLTVV.

There are a few counts of this clone. The chain has TRBV9 and TRBJ1-3; the match to TRBD1 covers 7 bases. CDR3 length: 15 amino acids. The germline CDR1 and CDR2 sequences are SGDLS and YYNGEE. Unmatched junction bases numbered 7, after V lost 3 bases and J lost 4 bases. The CDR3 bases are TGTGCCAGCAGCGAGGGAGGGGGACAGGGAAACACCATATATTTT. This encodes CASSEGGGQGNTIYF.

This sequence joins TRBV30 and TRBJ2-5; possible D gene TRBD1, 6 bases. The V end lost 0 bases, the J end lost 5 bases, and 13 bases lay between the germline ends. The CDR3 loop spans 14 amino acids. The germline V gene has CDR1 GTSNPN and CDR2 SVGIG (reference sequence). Here the CDR3 DNA reads TGTGCCTGGAGTGTACAGGGCCCGGGTGAGACCCAGTACTTC. As protein: CAWSVQGPGETQYF. The whole variable domain, remainder taken from reference TRBV30 and TRBJ2-5, is SQTIHQWPATLVQPVGSPLSLECTVEGTSNPNLYWYRQAAGRGLQLLFYSVGIGQISSEVPQNLSASRPQDRQFILSSKKLLLSDSGFYLCAWSVQGPGETQYFGPGTRLLVL.

Concerning this clone itself: A junction boundary mismatches the germline segment, possibly from a read error. The J gene is TRBJ1-6, the V gene TRBV9; TRBD1 aligns across 9 bases. CDR3 length: 14 residues. The germline V gene encodes CDR1 SGDLS and CDR2 YYNGEE. This CDR3 reads CASSLTGGGSSLHF. The CDR3 nucleotides are TGTGCCAGCAGCTTGACAGGGGGAGGTTCATCCCTCCACTTT.

The V and J genes are TRBV9 and TRBJ1-4; D remains unclear. V was shortened by 7 bases and J by 0 bases, with 10 bases between the two germline ends. There are 14 residues in the CDR3. The germline CDR1 and CDR2 sequences are SGDLS and YYNGEE. For the CDR3, the DNA is TGTGCCAGCGGTGGCCACACAACTAATGAAAAACTGTTTTTT. As protein: CASGGHTTNEKLFF.